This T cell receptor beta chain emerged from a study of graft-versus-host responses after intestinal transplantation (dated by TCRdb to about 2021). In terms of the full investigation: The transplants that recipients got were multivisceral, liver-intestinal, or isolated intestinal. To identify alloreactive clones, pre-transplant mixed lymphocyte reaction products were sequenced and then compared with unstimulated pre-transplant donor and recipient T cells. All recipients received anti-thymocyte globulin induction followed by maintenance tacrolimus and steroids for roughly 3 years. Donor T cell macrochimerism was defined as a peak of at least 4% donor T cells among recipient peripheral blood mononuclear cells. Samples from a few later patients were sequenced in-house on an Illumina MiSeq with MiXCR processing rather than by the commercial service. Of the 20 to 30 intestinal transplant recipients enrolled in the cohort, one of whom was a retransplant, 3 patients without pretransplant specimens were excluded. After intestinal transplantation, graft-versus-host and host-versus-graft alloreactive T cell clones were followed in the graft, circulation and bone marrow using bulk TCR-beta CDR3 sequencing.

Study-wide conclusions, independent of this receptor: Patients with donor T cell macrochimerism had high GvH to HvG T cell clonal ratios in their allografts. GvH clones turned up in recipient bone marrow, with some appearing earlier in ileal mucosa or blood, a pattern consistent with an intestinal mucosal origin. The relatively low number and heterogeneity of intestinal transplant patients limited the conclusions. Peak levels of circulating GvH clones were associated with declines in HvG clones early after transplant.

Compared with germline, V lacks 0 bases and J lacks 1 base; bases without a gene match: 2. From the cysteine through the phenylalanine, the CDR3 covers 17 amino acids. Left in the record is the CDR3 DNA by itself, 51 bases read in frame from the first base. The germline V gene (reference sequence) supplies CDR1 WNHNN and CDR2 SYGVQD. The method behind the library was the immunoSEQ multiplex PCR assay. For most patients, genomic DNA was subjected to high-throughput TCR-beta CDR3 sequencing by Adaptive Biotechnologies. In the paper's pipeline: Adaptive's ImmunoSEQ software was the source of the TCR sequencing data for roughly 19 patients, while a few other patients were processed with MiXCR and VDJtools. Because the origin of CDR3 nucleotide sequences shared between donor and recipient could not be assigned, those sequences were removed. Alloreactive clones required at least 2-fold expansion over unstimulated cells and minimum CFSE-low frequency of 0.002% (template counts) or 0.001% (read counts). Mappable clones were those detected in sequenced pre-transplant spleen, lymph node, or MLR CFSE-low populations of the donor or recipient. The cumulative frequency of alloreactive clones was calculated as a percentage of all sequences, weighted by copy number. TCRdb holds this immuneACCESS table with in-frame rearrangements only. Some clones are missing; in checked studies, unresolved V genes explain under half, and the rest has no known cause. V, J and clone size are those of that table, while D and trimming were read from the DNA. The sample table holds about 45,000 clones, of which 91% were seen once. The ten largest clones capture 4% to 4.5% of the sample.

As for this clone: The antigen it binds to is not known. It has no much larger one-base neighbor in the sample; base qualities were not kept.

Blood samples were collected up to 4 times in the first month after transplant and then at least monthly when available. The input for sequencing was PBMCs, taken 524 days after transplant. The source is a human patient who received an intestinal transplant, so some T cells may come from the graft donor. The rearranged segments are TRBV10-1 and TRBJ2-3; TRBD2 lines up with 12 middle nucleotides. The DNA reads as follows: TGCGCCAGCAGTGAGTCACTAGCGGGAGGCCGCACAGATACGCAGTATTTT. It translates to CASSESLAGGRTDTQYF.